This entry features one T cell receptor (beta chain) sequence. The sample is drawn from a study of blood T cell repertoires in COVID-19. Across the study: PBMCs, B-cell-depleted T cells, or T cells provided the cDNA or gDNA that made up the material.

CDR1 and CDR2 from the germline V gene are SGHRS and YFSETQ. V lost 3 bases to trimming and J lost 7 bases; unmatched junction nucleotides: 4. The CDR3 has 15 amino acids. Using immunoSEQ multiplex PCR, the repertoire was profiled, and TCRdb retains in-frame clones only, with some absent. The sample contains 100,000 to 150,000 clones, 75% to 80% of which appear only once. The chain links TRBV5-1 to TRBJ2-1; TRBD2 matches at 13 bases. Sequenced material: peripheral blood. The receptor was isolated from a human donor in a cohort sampled during active COVID-19. CDR3 in amino acids: CASSSGLAGANEQFF. The CDR3 bases are TGCGCCAGCAGCTCCGGACTAGCGGGAGCGAATGAGCAGTTCTTC.